The clone carrying this T cell receptor (beta chain) was found many times. Between the trimmed V and J ends, which lost 4 bases and 5 bases, there was a span of 15 bases. Germline CDR1 SGHRS, CDR2 YFSETQ. The CDR3 loop spans 15 amino acids. It was by 5'RACE with 10-nucleotide random UMIs that the cDNA was made. TCRdb passed the 5' RACE reads through MiXCR, listing each CDR3 protein once. The sample gives 45,000 or so distinct CDR3 sequences, less than 4% of which show up once; around 16% is in the top ten. This sample is part of a study of neurological immune-mediated disorders. This clonotype was sampled from a woman aged 50 to 60 with multiple sclerosis. The sample consisted of PBMCs. The V and J genes are TRBV5-1 and TRBJ2-2, with D perhaps TRBD1 or TRBD2 (5 bases each). CDR3 DNA sequence: TGCGCCAGCAGCGTGGGACCGCGTGCGACCGGGGAGCTGTTTTTT. Translating gives CASSVGPRATGELFF.